One and the same sample provided the 11 T cell receptor beta chains below, sequenced in a study of cytomegalovirus exposure and HLA in healthy donors (dated by TCRdb to the late 2010s). Library preparation was by the immunoSEQ multiplex PCR assay. A mixture of 60 forward primers for TCR Vbeta segments and 13 reverse primers for TCR Jbeta segments was used in the multiplex PCR. Held by TCRdb, this immuneACCESS table contains in-frame sequences only and omits some clones. Under half of the omission traces to an unresolved V gene where checked; the cause of the rest is unknown. The sample data list fewer than 120,000 clones, and over 60% of these were observed just once. Clones ranked in the top ten supply about an eighth of the sample. The sequenced sample was PBMCs. All receptors come from a man aged 25 to 40 in good health and CMV-seropositive.

On this clone: At one boundary the junction diverges from the germline segment, which might be a read error. CDR3 loop: CASSDSTWTGPDF. Here the CDR3 DNA reads TGTGCCAGCAGTGACTCGACATGGACAGGGCCTGACTTC. The chain carries TRBV6-4 and TRBJ2-7; 8 bases align to TRBD1. The germline gives CDR1 MRHNA, CDR2 SNTAGT. The CDR3 contains 13 residues.

V is TRBV19 and J is TRBJ2-1, with TRBD2 matching over 8 bases. The germline gives CDR1 LNHDA, CDR2 SQIVND (reference sequence). There are 18 residues in the CDR3. V trimming: 1 base; J trimming: 8 bases; junction bases outside the gene matches: 16. CDR3 protein: CASSIASGGYLGGDEQFF. The CDR3 coding sequence is TGTGCCAGTAGTATAGCCAGCGGGGGCTACCTTGGGGGCGATGAGCAGTTCTTC.

The V gene is TRBV27, the J gene TRBJ2-5, with D possibly matching TRBD2 (5 bases). Looked up from germline, CDR1 is MNHEY and CDR2 is SMNVEV (reference sequence). The CDR3 spans 13 residues. V shed 11 bases and J shed 4 bases, with 17 bases lying between them. CDR3 sequence reads: CASGQRVRETQYF. The CDR3 nucleotides are TGTGCCTCCGGTCAGAGGGTAAGAGAGACCCAGTACTTC.

V usage is TRBV18 and J usage is TRBJ2-2; 9 nucleotides match TRBD1. V lost 3 bases, J lost 7 bases, and 6 bases stayed unmatched. Germline CDR1 KGHSH, CDR2 LQKENI. The CDR3 runs to 15 residues. CDR3 residues: CASSPGQGSFGELFF. For the CDR3, the DNA is TGTGCCAGCTCACCGGGACAGGGTTCATTCGGGGAGCTGTTTTTT.

This clone was counted a few times. The rearrangement joins TRBV18 to TRBJ2-5; 8 bases are a match to TRBD1. The CDR3 runs 18 residues. The germline V gene has CDR1 KGHSH and CDR2 LQKENI. The junction had 13 bases not matched to a gene; V was cut back by 3 bases and J by 1 base. The CDR3 reads CASSPRTGSGPIQETQYF. CDR3 DNA: TGTGCCAGCTCACCTCGGACAGGGTCGGGGCCCATCCAAGAGACCCAGTACTTC.

In its sample, this clone was seen once. The chain couples TRBV9 to TRBJ1-6; perhaps TRBD1 as D (6 bases). This CDR3 has 13 amino acids. The germline gives CDR1 SGDLS, CDR2 YYNGEE. Trimming took 4 bases from V and 11 from J, leaving 13 bases between them. CDR3 coding DNA: TGTGCCAGCAGCCCAGGGGATAGTACACCCCTCCACTTT. It translates to CASSPGDSTPLHF. Filled out from reference TRBV9 and TRBJ1-6, the complete variable domain reads DSGVTQTPKHLITATGQRVTLRCSPRSGDLSVYWYQQSLDQGLQFLIQYYNGEERAKGNILERFSAQQFPDLHSELNLSSLELGDSALYFCASSPGDSTPLHFGNGTRLTVT.

The chain joins TRBV18 to TRBJ2-5; D perhaps matches TRBD1 (5 bases). The V end was cut by 1 base, the J end by 5 bases, with 17 bases between. The CDR3 totals 16 residues. From germline, CDR1 is KGHSH and CDR2 LQKENI. CDR3 sequence: CASSPRPGQSEETQYF. For the CDR3, the DNA is TGTGCCAGCTCACCACGGCCAGGGCAGTCGGAGGAGACCCAGTACTTC.

This chain joins TRBV27 and TRBJ1-4; 7 bases match TRBD1. V shed 5 bases, J shed 4 bases, and the junction held 13 bases outside the gene matches. The CDR3 is 17 amino acids. In germline, CDR1 is MNHEY, CDR2 SMNVEV (reference sequence). CDR3 nucleotide sequence: TGTGCCAGCAGTCCCCCGGGACAGTTAGGGGGTAATGAAAAACTGTTTTTT. Protein product: CASSPPGQLGGNEKLFF. Drawing the rest from reference TRBV27 and TRBJ1-4, the complete variable domain is EAQVTQNPRYLITVTGKKLTVTCSQNMNHEYMSWYRQDPGLGLRQIYYSMNVEVTDKGDVPEGYKVSRKEKRNFPLILESPSPNQTSLYFCASSPPGQLGGNEKLFFGSGTQLSVL.

This clone appeared a few times. The CDR3 region has the DNA TGTGCCAGCGAGGAGTTATCAACCTACGAGCAGTACTTC. Its protein is CASEELSTYEQYF. The J gene is TRBJ2-5, the V gene TRBV6-1; D unresolved. TRBJ2-7 matches the DNA end more closely, so the J call is doubtful. The CDR3 length is 13 residues. Germline V gives CDR1 MNHNS, CDR2 SASEGT.

The gene calls are TRBV7-9 and TRBJ2-7, with TRBD2 matching over 7 bases. Per germline, CDR1 SEHNR and CDR2 FQNEAQ (reference sequence). The CDR3 consists of 12 residues. V trimming: 5 bases; J trimming: 7 bases; junction bases outside the gene matches: 5. In nucleotides, the CDR3 is TGTGCCAGCAGCCCCGGGGGGTGGGAGCAGTACTTC. As protein: CASSPGGWEQYF. Together with reference TRBV7-9 and TRBJ2-7, the CDR3 gives the full variable domain: DTGVSQNPRHKITKRGQNVTFRCDPISEHNRLYWYRQTLGQGPEFLTYFQNEAQLEKSRLLSDRFSAERPKGSFSTLEIQRTEQGDSAMYLCASSPGGWEQYFGPGTRLTVT.

The chain employs TRBV5-1 and TRBJ2-1, with a tentative D call TRBD2 (7 bases). The CDR3 has 15 amino acids. Germline lookup yields CDR1 SGHRS and CDR2 YFSETQ. With 0 bases removed from V and 7 bases from J, the gap between germline ends came to 14 bases. This CDR3 is CASSLVGGGGNEQFF. CDR3 DNA sequence: TGCGCCAGCAGCTTGGTAGGGGGGGGCGGGAATGAGCAGTTCTTC.